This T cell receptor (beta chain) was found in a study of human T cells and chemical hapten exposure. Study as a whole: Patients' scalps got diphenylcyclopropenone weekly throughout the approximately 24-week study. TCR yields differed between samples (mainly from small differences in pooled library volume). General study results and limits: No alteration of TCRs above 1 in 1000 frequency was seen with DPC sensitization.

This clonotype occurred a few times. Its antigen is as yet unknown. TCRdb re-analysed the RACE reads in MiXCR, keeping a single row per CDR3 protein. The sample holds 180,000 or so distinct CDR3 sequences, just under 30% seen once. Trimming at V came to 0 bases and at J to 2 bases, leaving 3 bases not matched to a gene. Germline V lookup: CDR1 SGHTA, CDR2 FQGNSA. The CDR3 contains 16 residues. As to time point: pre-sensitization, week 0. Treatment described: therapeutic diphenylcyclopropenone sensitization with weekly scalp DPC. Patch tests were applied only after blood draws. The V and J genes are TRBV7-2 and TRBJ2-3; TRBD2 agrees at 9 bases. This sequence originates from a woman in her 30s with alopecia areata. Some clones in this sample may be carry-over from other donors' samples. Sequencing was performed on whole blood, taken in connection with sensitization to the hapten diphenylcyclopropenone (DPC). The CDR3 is CASSLAGTSITDTQYF. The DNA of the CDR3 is TGTGCCAGCAGCTTAGCGGGGACTAGCATCACAGATACGCAGTATTTT.